Each of the 27 T cell receptor beta chains below was sequenced from the same sample in a study of blood T cell repertoires in COVID-19. The table came from immunoSEQ multiplex PCR; TCRdb's copy has only in-frame clones and leaves some out. The sample includes 150,000 to 250,000 clones, almost 85% of them seen just once. Input material: peripheral blood. The receptors were sampled from a human donor with acute or convalescent COVID-19. The donor label of this sample is uncertain.

The CDR3 bases are TGTGCCAGCAGCCTCATTATGGGGGGGTCTGGAAACACCATATATTTT. This translates into CASSLIMGGSGNTIYF. This chain uses TRBV7-2 with TRBJ1-3, with TRBD1 as a possible D gene (5 bases). CDR1 and CDR2 from the germline V gene are SGHTA and FQGNSA. V dropped 5 bases and J dropped 1 base, with 15 bases sitting between them. The CDR3 is 16 amino acids.

The CDR3 spells CASSLGTRGSNQPQHF. CDR3 nucleotides: TGTGCCAGCAGCTTGGGGACCAGGGGGAGCAATCAGCCCCAGCATTTT. The chain uses TRBV5-8 and TRBJ1-5; 7 nucleotides match TRBD1. The ends lost 0 bases at V and 1 base at J; junction bases unmatched: 4. This CDR3 has 16 amino acids. The germline V gene encodes CDR1 SGHTS and CDR2 YDEGEE.

This clone was seen repeatedly, ten times or more. Other DNA sequences in this specimen translate into the identical CDR3. The chain joins TRBV10-3 to TRBJ1-2; D perhaps matches TRBD1 (5 bases). Trimming shortened V by 0 bases and J by 2 bases, and 10 bases separated the two germline ends. Germline V gives CDR1 ENHRY, CDR2 SYGVKD. The CDR3 covers 15 residues. The CDR3 nucleotides read TGTGCCATCAGTGAGTCGCAGGGCTACAACTATGGCTACACCTTC. Encoded protein: CAISESQGYNYGYTF.

The chain uses TRBV9 and TRBJ1-2; 9 bases agree with TRBD1. The junction had 5 bases not matched to a gene; V was cut back by 6 bases and J by 2 bases. Germline V lookup: CDR1 SGDLS, CDR2 YYNGEE. The CDR3 extends over 14 amino acids. The CDR3 is CASTGQGGNYGYTF. CDR3 in DNA: TGTGCCAGCACGGGACAGGGTGGCAACTATGGCTACACCTTC.

This clone occurred a few times. V and J are TRBV19 and TRBJ1-5, with D uncertain. The CDR3 is 14 residues long. V gave up 10 bases and J gave up 1 base, with 14 bases separating them. Germline V gene lookup returns CDR1 LNHDA and CDR2 SQIVND (reference sequence). DNA for the CDR3: TGTGCCACCTCGAGACGGGAAAGCAATCAGCCCCAGCATTTT. Its protein product is CATSRRESNQPQHF.

The chain links TRBV24-1 to TRBJ2-2; 8 bases are a match to TRBD1. Germline V gene sequence: CDR1 KGHDR, CDR2 SFDVKD. The junction had 7 bases not matched to a gene; V was cut back by 9 bases and J by 5 bases. The CDR3 covers 14 residues. Here the CDR3 reads CATEANRGTGELFF. Written as DNA, the CDR3 is TGTGCCACCGAGGCCAACAGGGGGACCGGGGAGCTGTTTTTT.

The chain couples TRBV4-3 to TRBJ1-2; 7 positions agree with TRBD1. The germline CDR1 and CDR2 sequences are LGHNA and YSLEER. This CDR3 is built from 16 residues. The junction had 13 bases not matched to a gene; V was cut back by 1 base and J by 8 bases. CDR3 protein: CASSQGGAGGLRGYTF. The CDR3 nucleotides read TGCGCCAGCAGCCAAGGTGGGGCAGGGGGGCTGAGGGGCTACACCTTC.

For this clone: Other DNA sequences within the sample encode an identical CDR3. The V gene is TRBV6-5, the J gene TRBJ2-7, with TRBD2 identical over 12 bases. Trimming took 2 bases from V and 1 from J; bases not matched to a gene: 0. CDR1 MNHEY and CDR2 SVGAGI come from the germline V gene. This CDR3 has 15 amino acids. The CDR3 sequence is CASSYGTSGSYEQYF. The CDR3 region has the DNA TGTGCCAGCAGTTACGGGACTAGCGGGTCCTACGAGCAGTACTTC.

V usage is TRBV2 and J usage is TRBJ2-4; 8 bases fit TRBD1. Trimming cost V 8 bases and J 5 bases; bases outside gene matches: 14. Germline V gene lookup returns CDR1 SNHLY and CDR2 FYNNEI. CDR3 length equals 16 residues. DNA for the CDR3: TGTGCCAGCCCAACAGACGCAGGGGGCGCGCAAAACATTCAGTACTTC. Translating it yields CASPTDAGGAQNIQYF.

DNA for the CDR3: TGCAGCGTTGCCCGGGGGATGGCTAATGAAAAACTGTTTTTT. Its protein is CSVARGMANEKLFF. V gene TRBV29-1 combines with J gene TRBJ1-4; D is perhaps TRBD1 (5 bases). The germline V gene encodes CDR1 SQVTM and CDR2 ANQGSEA. The CDR3 has 14 amino acids. V gave up 4 bases and J gave up 3 bases, with 12 bases separating them.

The gene calls are TRBV2 and TRBJ1-1; D is undetermined. This CDR3 region has 13 residues. V was cut by 8 bases and J by 6 bases, with 16 bases left in between. Germline loops: CDR1 SNHLY, CDR2 FYNNEI. For the CDR3, the DNA is TGTGCCAGCGGCTCGGGTCAAACACCTGAAGCTTTCTTT. Translation: CASGSGQTPEAFF.

The chain combines TRBV9 with TRBJ2-3; 7 bases are a match to TRBD2. The germline gives CDR1 SGDLS, CDR2 YYNGEE. Trimming at V came to 3 bases and at J to 2 bases, leaving 6 bases not matched to a gene. The CDR3 extends over 15 amino acids. CDR3 bases: TGTGCCAGCAGCGGTACTAGCGCACCCACAGATACGCAGTATTTT. Translation: CASSGTSAPTDTQYF.

CDR3 nucleotide sequence: TGTGCCAGCAGCTTGGGACTAGCTCTACACGAGCAGTTCTTC. Protein: CASSLGLALHEQFF. The V call is TRBV7-6, the J call TRBJ2-1; TRBD2 matches at 9 bases. Per germline, CDR1 SGHVS and CDR2 FNYEAQ. The CDR3 length is 14 residues. V was clipped by 3 bases and J by 10 bases; unmatched bases: 7.

About this clone: Other nucleotide sequences from this sample produce the same CDR3. The chain carries TRBV19 and TRBJ2-1; 11 bases align to TRBD2. The germline gives CDR1 LNHDA, CDR2 SQIVND (reference sequence). The CDR3 runs 15 residues. The J segment lost 4 bases and the V segment lost 6 bases, leaving 5 bases of the junction unmatched. In nucleotides, the CDR3 is TGTGCCAGTAGCAAAACTAGCGGGAGATACAATGAGCAGTTCTTC. Protein sequence: CASSKTSGRYNEQFF.

This sequence joins TRBV29-1 and TRBJ2-1; TRBD2 matches at 7 bases. The ends lost 2 bases at V and 7 bases at J; junction bases unmatched: 5. CDR3 length: 13 residues. Germline V gene lookup returns CDR1 SQVTM and CDR2 ANQGSEA. The CDR3 DNA is TGCAGCGTTGAAAGGGAGGGCCGGAATGAGCAGTTCTTC. This codes for CSVEREGRNEQFF.

The gene calls are TRBV10-3 and TRBJ2-3; D perhaps matches TRBD2 (6 bases). Germline V gives CDR1 ENHRY, CDR2 SYGVKD. V was cut by 6 bases and J by 5 bases, with 15 bases left in between. The CDR3 spans 14 residues. The CDR3 is CAIRAGLSVDTQYF. The CDR3 coding sequence is TGTGCCATCAGGGCGGGATTGTCGGTAGATACGCAGTATTTT.

The V and J genes are TRBV29-1 and TRBJ2-1, with 10 bases identical to TRBD1. This CDR3 comprises 14 residues. Losses at the gene ends were 7 bases for V and 8 bases for J; bases not matched to a gene: 11. The germline CDR1 and CDR2 sequences are SQVTM and ANQGSEA. The CDR3 here is CSAKGDRGSDEQFF. The CDR3 DNA is TGCAGCGCCAAAGGGGACAGGGGATCCGATGAGCAGTTCTTC.

The genes are TRBV7-2 and TRBJ2-1; 8 positions agree with TRBD1. Unmatched junction bases numbered 9, after V lost 5 bases and J lost 12 bases. This CDR3 has 13 amino acids. CDR1 SGHTA and CDR2 FQGNSA come from the germline V gene. CDR3 residues: CASSTQQGGPQFF. The CDR3 nucleotides read TGTGCCAGCAGCACCCAACAGGGGGGCCCGCAGTTCTTC.

This clone was detected a few times. The CDR3 DNA reads as TGTGCCACCGGACAGATAAACACCGGGGAGCTGTTTTTT. Its protein product is CATGQINTGELFF. The chain is built from TRBV27 and TRBJ2-2, with a possible D match to TRBD1 (6 bases). Trimming cost V 10 bases and J 2 bases, with 11 bases left between them. The CDR3 is 13 residues long. The germline gives CDR1 MNHEY, CDR2 SMNVEV (reference sequence).

The chain carries TRBV28 and TRBJ2-7; 11 positions match TRBD1. Germline V lookup: CDR1 MDHEN, CDR2 SYDVKM. Trimming cost V 6 bases and J 3 bases; bases outside gene matches: 4. This CDR3 is 14 amino acids long. CDR3 residues: CASRGQGVSYEQYF. CDR3 bases: TGTGCCAGCAGGGGACAGGGGGTTAGCTACGAGCAGTACTTC.

The chain carries TRBV24-1 and TRBJ1-1; TRBD1 matches 7 bases. The CDR3 loop spans 20 amino acids. Germline V CDR1 and CDR2: KGHDR, SFDVKD. V dropped 0 bases and J dropped 0; count of bases not matched to a gene: 15. The CDR3 region is CATSDLYGTDRHPMNTEAFF. Written as DNA, the CDR3 is TGTGCCACCAGTGATTTGTACGGAACGGACAGGCACCCCATGAACACTGAAGCTTTCTTT.

The CDR3 sequence is CASSPDTTGAGYTF. In DNA form, the CDR3 reads TGTGCCAGCTCACCAGACACGACAGGGGCTGGCTACACCTTC. This chain links TRBV18 with TRBJ1-2, with 8 bases that match TRBD1. From germline, CDR1 is KGHSH and CDR2 LQKENI. J lost 7 bases, V lost 2 bases, and 6 bases had no gene match. The CDR3 contains 14 residues.

This chain uses TRBV13 with TRBJ1-6; D is ambiguous. The CDR3 loop spans 14 amino acids. The V end was cut by 4 bases, the J end by 7 bases, with 11 bases between. Germline V CDR1 and CDR2: PRHDT, FYEKMQ (reference sequence). CDR3 loop: CASSSGSGNSPLHF. DNA of the CDR3: TGTGCCAGCAGCTCGGGGTCGGGGAATTCACCCCTCCACTTT.

This clone came up once. The J gene is TRBJ1-1, the V gene TRBV19, with unresolved D. V lost 3 bases, J lost 4 bases, and 12 bases lay in between. CDR3 length equals 14 residues. CDR1 and CDR2 (germline): LNHDA, SQIVND (reference sequence). CDR3 sequence reads: CASSMWQAGTEAFF. For the CDR3, the DNA is TGTGCCAGTAGTATGTGGCAGGCCGGCACTGAAGCTTTCTTT.

The CDR3 DNA reads as TGTGCCAGCAGCGGAGGCTCGGGCACCCAAGAGACCCAGTACTTC. Amino acids: CASSGGSGTQETQYF. V and J are TRBV13 and TRBJ2-5; possibly TRBD2 for D (5 bases). This CDR3 has 15 residues. V was pared by 5 bases and J by 1 base, with 14 bases between. Germline V lookup: CDR1 PRHDT, CDR2 FYEKMQ (reference sequence).

The CDR3 sequence is CASTGQGSIYEQYF. The CDR3 bases are TGTGCCAGCACCGGACAGGGATCCATCTACGAGCAGTACTTC. The V gene is TRBV2, the J gene TRBJ2-7, with 8 positions matching TRBD1. V shed 7 bases and J 3 bases; nucleotides not matched to a gene: 8. In germline, CDR1 is SNHLY, CDR2 FYNNEI. The CDR3 totals 14 residues.

V usage is TRBV27 and J usage is TRBJ2-1; 10 bases are shared with TRBD2. CDR1 is MNHEY, CDR2 SMNVEV, per germline (reference sequence). This CDR3 contains 17 residues. The V and J ends lost 5 bases and 9 bases, in that order; junction bases with no gene match: 16. The CDR3 here is CASSRSLAGVYAGEQFF. The CDR3 nucleotides read TGTGCCAGCAGTCGAAGCCTAGCGGGAGTCTACGCCGGTGAGCAGTTCTTC.